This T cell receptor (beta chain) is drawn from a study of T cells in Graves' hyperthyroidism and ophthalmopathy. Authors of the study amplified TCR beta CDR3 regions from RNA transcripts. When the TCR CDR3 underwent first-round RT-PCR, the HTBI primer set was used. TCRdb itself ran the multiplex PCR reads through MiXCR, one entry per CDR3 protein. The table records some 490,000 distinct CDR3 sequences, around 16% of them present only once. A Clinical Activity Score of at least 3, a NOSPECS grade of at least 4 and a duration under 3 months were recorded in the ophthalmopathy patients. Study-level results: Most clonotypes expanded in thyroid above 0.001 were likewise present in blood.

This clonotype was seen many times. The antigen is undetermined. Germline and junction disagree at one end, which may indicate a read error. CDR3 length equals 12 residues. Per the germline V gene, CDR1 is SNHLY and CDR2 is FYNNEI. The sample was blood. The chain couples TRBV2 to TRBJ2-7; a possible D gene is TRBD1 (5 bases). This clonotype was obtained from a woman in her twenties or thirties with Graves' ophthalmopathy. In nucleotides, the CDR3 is TGTGCCAGCAGGGAAGACAGCTACGAGCAGTACTTC. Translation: CASREDSYEQYF.